Following are 30 T cell receptor beta chains from one sample sequenced in a study of T cell changes during pregnancy in multiple sclerosis. The data were produced by immunoSEQ multiplex PCR, yet TCRdb's version contains in-frame clones alone and is incomplete. Counted here are about 54,000 clones, around 89% occurring once; the ten biggest clones make up just under 0.6%. The sample was CD4+ T cells from peripheral blood mononuclear cells, taken in the first trimester of pregnancy. All receptors derive from a female donor with multiple sclerosis, enrolled in a pregnancy study.

The chain links TRBV14 to TRBJ1-1, with D possibly being TRBD1 (5 bases). In germline, CDR1 is SGHDN, CDR2 FVKESK. The V end lost 3 bases, the J end lost 1 base, and 12 bases lay between the germline ends. This CDR3 is 15 amino acids long. CDR3: CASSHWADKNTEAFF. In DNA, the CDR3 is TGTGCCAGCAGCCATTGGGCGGACAAGAACACTGAAGCTTTCTTT.

J is TRBJ2-2 and V is TRBV5-1; tentatively, D is TRBD1 (5 bases). V was pared by 4 bases and J by 5 bases, with 15 bases between. This CDR3 contains 15 residues. Germline values: CDR1 SGHRS, CDR2 YFSETQ. The CDR3 region has the DNA TGCGCCAGCAGCCTCGTCTTGACAGCTACCGGGGAGCTGTTTTTT. It translates to CASSLVLTATGELFF.

This chain connects TRBV28 to TRBJ1-2, with D possibly TRBD1 on 5 matching bases. Germline CDR1 MDHEN, CDR2 SYDVKM. The CDR3 runs to 13 residues. V lost 2 bases and J lost 7, with 11 bases in between. The CDR3: CASSLQGLSGYTF. The CDR3 coding sequence is TGTGCCAGCAGTTTACAGGGTCTAAGTGGCTACACCTTC.

This clone was seen a few times. The gene calls are TRBV9 and TRBJ1-5, with D unclear. The ends were cut back, 0 bases at V and 2 bases at J, with 3 bases in the middle. This CDR3 comprises 13 residues. Germline V CDR1 and CDR2: SGDLS, YYNGEE. In nucleotides, the CDR3 is TGTGCCAGCAGCGTAGCTGGCAATCAGCCCCAGCATTTT. It encodes CASSVAGNQPQHF.

J is TRBJ2-7 and V is TRBV6-5, with 8 bases matching TRBD2. The CDR3 covers 15 residues. Germline-derived CDR1 and CDR2 are MNHEY and SVGAGI. The trim removed 6 bases at V and 2 bases at J, leaving 9 bases unmatched. This CDR3 reads CASSATHGGAYEQYF. The CDR3 bases are TGTGCCAGCAGCGCGACCCACGGGGGGGCCTACGAGCAGTACTTC.

The chain links TRBV9 to TRBJ2-7; a possible D gene is TRBD2 (5 bases). The CDR3 spans 14 residues. The germline V and J ends were trimmed by 4 bases and 1 base, with 12 bases remaining between them. Germline CDR1 reads SGDLS; CDR2 reads YYNGEE. The CDR3 spells CASSPQEGSYEQYF. DNA of the CDR3: TGTGCCAGCAGCCCCCAAGAGGGATCCTACGAGCAGTACTTC.

The chain couples TRBV19 to TRBJ1-1; D not certain. V was shortened by 3 bases and J by 0 bases, with 8 bases between the two germline ends. This CDR3 region has 14 residues. CDR1 and CDR2 from the germline V gene are LNHDA and SQIVND (reference sequence). CDR3 sequence (DNA): TGTGCCAGTAGTATTGTAGGAGTGAACACTGAAGCTTTCTTT. It specifies CASSIVGVNTEAFF. The entire variable domain, with the rest obtained from reference TRBV19 and TRBJ1-1, is as follows: DGGITQSPKYLFRKEGQNVTLSCEQNLNHDAMYWYRQDPGQGLRLIYYSQIVNDFQKGDIAEGYSVSREKKESFPLTVTSAQKNPTAFYLCASSIVGVNTEAFFGQGTRLTVV.

At least ten counts were recorded for this clone. In DNA form, the CDR3 reads TGTGCTAGTGGTTTGGTAGGCAGGGCGGACACCATATATTTT. It encodes CASGLVGRADTIYF. This chain uses TRBV12-5 with TRBJ1-3; maybe TRBD1 (5 bases). V was clipped by 0 bases and J by 8 bases, with 11 bases between them. The CDR3 covers 14 residues. Germline V gene data show CDR1 as LGHNT and CDR2 as FRNRAP.

The chain combines TRBV11-1 with TRBJ2-2; TRBD2 matches at 14 bases. The ends lost 4 bases at V and 6 bases at J; junction bases unmatched: 4. Looked up from germline, CDR1 is SGHAT and CDR2 is FQDESV (reference sequence). This CDR3 has 16 amino acids. CDR3 protein: CASSWGLAGVAGELFF. The CDR3 region has the DNA TGTGCCAGCAGCTGGGGACTAGCGGGAGTGGCCGGGGAGCTGTTTTTT. Variable domain in full (rest from reference TRBV11-1 and TRBJ2-2): EAEVAQSPRYKITEKSQAVAFWCDPISGHATLYWYRQILGQGPELLVQFQDESVVDDSQLPKDRFSAERLKGVDSTLKIQPAELGDSAMYLCASSWGLAGVAGELFFGEGSRLTVL.

This rearrangement joins TRBV13 to TRBJ2-7; TRBD1 is a possible D gene (5 bases). Germline V gene sequence: CDR1 PRHDT, CDR2 FYEKMQ (reference sequence). V gave up 0 bases and J gave up 3 bases, with 9 bases separating them. The length of the CDR3 is 14 residues. The CDR3: CASSLGARVYEQYF. CDR3 sequence (DNA): TGTGCCAGCAGCTTAGGCGCCAGGGTCTACGAGCAGTACTTC.

A word on this clone: The junction departs from germline at one end; a sequencing error may be responsible. The chain links TRBV7-7 to TRBJ2-3; possible D gene TRBD2, 6 bases. The germline V gene encodes CDR1 SSHAT and CDR2 FNYEAQ (reference sequence). The CDR3 sequence is 18 residues long. CDR3 loop: CASSRGTGQGIGTDTQYF. The CDR3 region has the DNA TGTGCTAGCAGCCGCGGGACGGGGCAGGGTATCGGCACAGATACGCAGTATTTT.

This clone was seen a handful of times. The chain links TRBV19 to TRBJ1-2; a weak D match, TRBD1 (5 bases). Trimming took off 6 bases at V and 4 bases at J, with 18 bases between the two ends. The germline V gene encodes CDR1 LNHDA and CDR2 SQIVND (reference sequence). The length of the CDR3 is 15 residues. The CDR3: CASRNPGGTSYGYTF. CDR3 bases: TGTGCCAGTAGAAATCCCGGAGGGACTAGCTATGGCTACACCTTC.

A few counts support this clone. The gene calls are TRBV6-1 and TRBJ1-1; TRBD1 agrees at 7 bases. Germline-derived CDR1 and CDR2 are MNHNS and SASEGT. The V and J ends lost 3 bases and 1 base, in that order; junction bases with no gene match: 2. The CDR3 extends over 14 amino acids. CDR3 protein: CASSDWTGNTEAFF. The CDR3 DNA is TGTGCCAGCAGTGATTGGACAGGGAACACTGAAGCTTTCTTT.

This chain links TRBV7-2 with TRBJ1-1; D might be TRBD1 (5 bases). With 0 bases removed from V and 0 bases from J, the gap between germline ends came to 8 bases. Germline-derived CDR1 and CDR2 are SGHTA and FQGNSA. This CDR3 spans 15 amino acids. The chain's CDR3 is CASSLAKGMNTEAFF. CDR3 coding DNA: TGTGCCAGCAGCTTAGCGAAGGGGATGAACACTGAAGCTTTCTTT.

V usage is TRBV6-1 and J usage is TRBJ2-1; maybe TRBD2 (7 bases). This CDR3 is built from 15 residues. V lost 2 bases, J lost 9 bases, and 17 bases lay in between. Germline V CDR1 and CDR2: MNHNS, SASEGT. The DNA for the CDR3 is TGTGCCAGCAGTGAAAGGGGGATGGGGGGGTCTGAGCAGTTCTTC. This gives the protein CASSERGMGGSEQFF.

The chain links TRBV11-2 to TRBJ2-7, with TRBD2 matching over 8 bases. The CDR3 is made up of 17 amino acids. V lost 1 base to trimming and J lost 2 bases; unmatched junction nucleotides: 10. CDR1 is SGHAT and CDR2 is FQNNGV in the germline V gene. CDR3 in DNA: TGTGCCAGCAGCTTAGCCCCTCCATTAGCGGGAACCTACGAGCAGTACTTC. It codes for CASSLAPPLAGTYEQYF. The entire variable domain, with the rest obtained from reference TRBV11-2 and TRBJ2-7, is as follows: EAGVAQSPRYKIIEKRQSVAFWCNPISGHATLYWYQQILGQGPKLLIQFQNNGVVDDSQLPKDRFSAERLKGVDSTLKIQPAKLEDSAVYLCASSLAPPLAGTYEQYFGPGTRLTVT.

This chain connects TRBV7-8 to TRBJ2-7, with D possibly matching TRBD2 (5 bases). The CDR3 has 12 amino acids. Per germline, CDR1 SGHVS and CDR2 FQNEAQ. Between the trimmed V and J ends, which lost 1 base and 7 bases, there was a span of 8 bases. CDR3 in amino acids: CASSLDRREQYF. In nucleotides, the CDR3 is TGTGCCAGCAGCTTAGATAGGAGGGAGCAGTACTTC. Full variable domain (missing parts from reference TRBV7-8 and TRBJ2-7): GAGVSQSPRYKVAKRGQDVALRCDPISGHVSLFWYQQALGQGPEFLTYFQNEAQLDKSGLPSDRFFAERPEGSVSTLKIQRTQQEDSAVYLCASSLDRREQYFGPGTRLTVT.

The V call is TRBV11-2, the J call TRBJ2-2; TRBD1 might be the D (5 bases). Germline CDR1 and CDR2: SGHAT and FQNNGV. The CDR3 loop spans 15 amino acids. V was trimmed by 0 bases and J by 6 bases, leaving 11 bases between them. CDR3 sequence reads: CASSLERRRAGELFF. CDR3 DNA sequence: TGTGCCAGCAGCTTAGAACGCCGCAGGGCCGGGGAGCTGTTTTTT.

J is TRBJ2-1 and V is TRBV7-2; D perhaps matches TRBD2 (5 bases). This CDR3 contains 15 residues. Between the trimmed V and J ends, which lost 4 bases and 15 bases, there was a span of 25 bases. Germline V gene lookup returns CDR1 SGHTA and CDR2 FQGNSA. The CDR3 coding sequence is TGTGCCAGCAGCTCTAGAGGGTTCCTACAGTATACGAGGTTCTTC. It translates to CASSSRGFLQYTRFF.

J is TRBJ2-2 and V is TRBV7-3, with 9 bases aligning to TRBD1. The V segment lost 1 base and the J segment 4 bases; nucleotides outside the gene matches: 4. The germline CDR1 and CDR2 sequences are SGHTA and FQGTGA. The CDR3 runs to 16 residues. As DNA, the CDR3 is TGTGCCAGCAGCTTAATAGGGACAGGGCTCACCGGGGAGCTGTTTTTT. It translates to CASSLIGTGLTGELFF.

J is TRBJ1-3 and V is TRBV30, with 7 bases lining up with TRBD1. Germline V CDR1 and CDR2: GTSNPN, SVGIG (reference sequence). V lost 5 bases, J lost 4 bases, and 5 bases stayed unmatched. The CDR3 loop spans 13 amino acids. The CDR3 spells CAWSTGKGNTIYF. The CDR3 nucleotides are TGTGCCTGGTCGACAGGGAAAGGAAACACCATATATTTT. Variable domain in full (rest from reference TRBV30 and TRBJ1-3): SQTIHQWPATLVQPVGSPLSLECTVEGTSNPNLYWYRQAAGRGLQLLFYSVGIGQISSEVPQNLSASRPQDRQFILSSKKLLLSDSGFYLCAWSTGKGNTIYFGEGSWLTVV.

The rearrangement uses TRBV18 and TRBJ2-7; D is undetermined. The CDR3 contains 14 residues. The V end was cut by 2 bases, the J end by 2 bases, with 10 bases between. In germline, CDR1 is KGHSH, CDR2 LQKENI. CDR3 DNA: TGTGCCAGCTCACCAAATGGGCAGCCCTACGAGCAGTACTTC. Protein sequence: CASSPNGQPYEQYF.

The gene calls are TRBV6-5 and TRBJ2-7, with 10 bases fitting TRBD1. Germline assignment: CDR1 MNHEY and CDR2 SVGAGI. V gave up 6 bases and J gave up 3 bases; unmatched junction bases: 8. There are 15 residues in the CDR3. The CDR3 bases are TGTGCCAGCAGCCGTACGACAGGGGGCGTCTACGAGCAGTACTTC. It encodes CASSRTTGGVYEQYF.

The V gene is TRBV5-8, the J gene TRBJ1-1, with D perhaps TRBD1 (5 bases). Trimming removed 4 bases from V and 0 bases from J, with 16 bases in between. The CDR3 is made up of 16 amino acids. CDR1 SGHTS and CDR2 YDEGEE come from the germline V gene. The CDR3 loop reads CASSDLGLWMNTEAFF. Here the CDR3 DNA reads TGTGCCAGCAGCGACTTGGGACTCTGGATGAACACTGAAGCTTTCTTT.

The V call is TRBV10-3, the J call TRBJ2-3, with TRBD2 identical over 8 bases. With V trimmed by 6 bases and J by 5 bases, 7 bases remained unmatched. CDR3 length: 14 amino acids. Germline assignment: CDR1 ENHRY and CDR2 SYGVKD. CDR3 sequence: CAIRQTSAGDTQYF. CDR3 sequence (DNA): TGTGCCATCAGGCAGACTAGCGCGGGAGATACGCAGTATTTT.

The chain has TRBV5-1 and TRBJ1-2; TRBD1 matches at 9 bases. The CDR3 runs to 17 residues. Germline loops: CDR1 SGHRS, CDR2 YFSETQ. V lost 3 bases to trimming and J lost 0 bases; unmatched junction nucleotides: 9. The CDR3 region is CASSSRGGTGSNYGYTF. CDR3 DNA: TGCGCCAGCAGCTCAAGGGGTGGGACAGGGTCTAACTATGGCTACACCTTC.

The rearrangement links TRBV13 to TRBJ2-7, with a tentative D call TRBD1 (6 bases). V was cut by 5 bases and J by 1 base, with 12 bases left in between. Per the germline V gene, CDR1 is PRHDT and CDR2 is FYEKMQ (reference sequence). This CDR3 has 14 amino acids. The CDR3 region has the DNA TGTGCCAGCAGCGACTCAGGGGCTTCCTACGAGCAGTACTTC. Translating gives CASSDSGASYEQYF.

In DNA form, the CDR3 reads TGTGCCAGCAGCTTGGGAGGGACTAGCATGGAGACCCAGTACTTC. Encoded protein: CASSLGGTSMETQYF. V gene TRBV7-9 combines with J gene TRBJ2-5; 9 positions match TRBD2. The CDR3 consists of 15 residues. The germline V gene has CDR1 SEHNR and CDR2 FQNEAQ (reference sequence). Trimming at V came to 3 bases and at J to 5 bases, leaving 7 bases not matched to a gene.

V gene TRBV10-3 combines with J gene TRBJ2-3, with TRBD2 matching over 12 bases. The CDR3 contains 16 residues. CDR1 ENHRY and CDR2 SYGVKD come from the germline V gene. V gave up 2 bases and J gave up 4 bases; unmatched junction bases: 4. In DNA form, the CDR3 reads TGTGCCATCAGTGAGCCGACTAGCGGGAGAGCAGATACGCAGTATTTT. Protein: CAISEPTSGRADTQYF.

The chain employs TRBV4-3 and TRBJ2-1; 9 nucleotides line up with TRBD1. V lost 1 base to trimming and J lost 4 bases; unmatched junction nucleotides: 8. Germline CDR1 reads LGHNA; CDR2 reads YSLEER. This CDR3 is built from 17 residues. Written as DNA, the CDR3 is TGCGCCAGCAGCCAAGGGGGGACAGGGAAAGGTTACAATGAGCAGTTCTTC. Protein product: CASSQGGTGKGYNEQFF.